This T cell receptor beta chain was found in a study of cytomegalovirus exposure and HLA in healthy donors. Study findings and constraints: It was in a later analysis that TCR association rates were seen to vary by HLA locus, highest for DRB1 and lowest for HLA-C. Productive status was seen about 90% or about 30% of the time for most TCR beta V segments in an earlier analysis.

The PCR used 60 Vbeta and 13 Jbeta primers. As handled by the study authors: A follow-up analysis tallied approximately 85 million unique TCR beta chains, 9 million to 11 million shared. The repertoire was sequenced with immunoSEQ multiplex PCR; TCRdb's copy has only in-frame clones and lacks some. V, J and clone size are those of that table, while D and trimming were read from the DNA. The data show 150,000 to 200,000 clones, approximately 67% seen once. This clone was recorded a few times. Antigen: not known. The CDR3 extends over 14 amino acids. Germline CDR1 SGHTA, CDR2 FQGNSA. V was shortened by 5 bases and J by 4 bases, with 14 bases between the two germline ends.

The rearrangement links TRBV7-2 to TRBJ2-5, with TRBD2 as a possible D gene (6 bases). The specimen was PBMCs. This TCR derives from a young woman in good health and CMV-seropositive. The CDR3 DNA follows: TGTGCCAGCAGCCCCCTGGGGGGACGAGAGACCCAGTACTTC. Protein: CASSPLGGRETQYF.